This TCR beta chain is from a study of blood T cell repertoires in COVID-19. Study information: Collection of acute and convalescent COVID-19 samples took place in the United States, Italy and Spain. PBMCs, B-cell-depleted T cells, or T cells were the source of the cDNA or gDNA that made up the material.

Original processing notes: Reference gene primer amplification gave nucleated cell count estimates. Method: immunoSEQ multiplex PCR; TCRdb's copy keeps in-frame clones and lacks some. That table supplies the V and J calls and clone size; D and trimming were determined from the DNA. The sample carries over 130,000 clones, approximately 85% recorded once. The sequence was collected from a man in his fifties or sixties with acute or convalescent COVID-19. Sequenced input: peripheral blood.

The DNA of the CDR3 is TGTGCCAGCAGTTTTCTTTTGGGGGGAAACTATGGCTACACCTTC. Translating it yields CASSFLLGGNYGYTF. J is TRBJ1-2 and V is TRBV27, with D possibly matching TRBD1 (5 bases). The V and J ends lost 3 bases and 2 bases respectively, with 13 bases between them. The CDR3 is 15 amino acids. In germline, CDR1 is MNHEY, CDR2 SMNVEV (reference sequence).